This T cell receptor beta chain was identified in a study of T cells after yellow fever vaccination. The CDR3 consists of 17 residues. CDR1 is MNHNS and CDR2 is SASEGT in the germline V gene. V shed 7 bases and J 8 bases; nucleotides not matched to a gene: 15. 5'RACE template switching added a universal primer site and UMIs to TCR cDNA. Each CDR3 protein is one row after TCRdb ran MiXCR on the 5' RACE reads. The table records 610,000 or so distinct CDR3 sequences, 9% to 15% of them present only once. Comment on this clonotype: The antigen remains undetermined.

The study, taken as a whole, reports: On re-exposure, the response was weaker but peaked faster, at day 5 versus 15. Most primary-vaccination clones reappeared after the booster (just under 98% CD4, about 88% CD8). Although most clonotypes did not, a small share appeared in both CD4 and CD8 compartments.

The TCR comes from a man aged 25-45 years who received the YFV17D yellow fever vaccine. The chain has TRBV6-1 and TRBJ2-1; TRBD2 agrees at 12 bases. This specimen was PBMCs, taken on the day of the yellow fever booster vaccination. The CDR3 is CASTKKSWTSGTYEQFF. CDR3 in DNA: TGTGCCAGCACCAAAAAAAGTTGGACTAGCGGGACCTATGAGCAGTTCTTC.